This T cell receptor (beta chain) was identified in a study of early T cells in non-severe SARS-CoV-2 infection (dated by TCRdb to about 2021). Broadly, across the study: TCR sequencing used bulk RNA from unsorted whole blood, so alpha and beta chains could not be paired.

Library method: 5' RACE. The run used a NextSeq 500. Unique molecular identifiers were attached to individual cDNA molecules in the TCR library protocol so that sequencing error and PCR bias could be corrected. Both TCR alpha and beta chains were sequenced, and tight co-correlation was observed between alpha and beta sequence abundances in each sample. The authors' analysis ran thus. Decombinator V4 was used to perform V gene, J gene and CDR3 annotation of TCR sequences. TCRs were defined as expanded if a significant change between any two time points was detected under a Poisson model with p below 0.0001. TCR abundances were normalised to the total number of TCRs sequenced per sample and expressed as counts per million. TRAV1-2 paired with TRAJ12, TRAJ20 or TRAJ33 defined MAIT TCRs, while TRAV10 paired with TRAJ18 defined iNKT TCRs. A search of VDJdb, accessed on 1 November 2021, was run for TCRs annotated to CMV, EBV and SARS-CoV-2, with TCRs annotated for multiple antigens excluded. Starting from the raw public reads, TCRdb applied fastp trimming at Q25, assembled clones with MiXCR and retained in-frame beta chains. Identical CDR3 protein sequences are pooled into one entry, listed with their most common genes and DNA. V and J calls and clone size were set by TCRdb, not the authors. Recorded for this sample are tens of thousands of distinct CDR3 sequences; 9.5% to 15% of them occurred a single time. Around 2.5% of the sample belongs to the ten largest clones.

A case-control design nested within a healthcare worker cohort in London, UK, was used, with weekly nasopharyngeal swab PCR tests and blood sampling performed. Healthcare workers were enrolled in the week of the UK lockdown, from 23 to 31 March 2020, and were followed every week for up to about 16 weeks. From the cysteine up to the phenylalanine, the CDR3 has a length of 16 residues. Of all the DNA, just the CDR3 is kept, 48 bases in frame from base 1. V trim: 2 bases; J trim: 9 bases; unmatched bases: 13. CDR1 ENHRY and CDR2 SYGVKD are derived from the germline V gene. The paper as a whole reports these results and caveats: Matching against VDJdb was skewed toward anti-spike CD8 responses, likely underestimated virus-specific expansions, and missed private and CD4 specificities.

In this sample, this clonotype turned up many times. The antigen it recognizes is unknown. Per-nucleotide qualities are absent, and no much larger clonotype sits a single base away. The sample here was whole blood, taken at baseline. The chain couples TRBV10-3 to TRBJ2-1; 7 central nucleotides agree with TRBD2. The clonotype comes from an adult who was a healthcare worker with PCR-confirmed SARS-CoV-2 infection or an uninfected control (not recorded which). The CDR3 here reads CAISETLRGRASEQFF. At the DNA level, the sequence is TGTGCCATCAGTGAGACCCTGAGAGGGAGGGCCTCTGAGCAGTTCTTC.